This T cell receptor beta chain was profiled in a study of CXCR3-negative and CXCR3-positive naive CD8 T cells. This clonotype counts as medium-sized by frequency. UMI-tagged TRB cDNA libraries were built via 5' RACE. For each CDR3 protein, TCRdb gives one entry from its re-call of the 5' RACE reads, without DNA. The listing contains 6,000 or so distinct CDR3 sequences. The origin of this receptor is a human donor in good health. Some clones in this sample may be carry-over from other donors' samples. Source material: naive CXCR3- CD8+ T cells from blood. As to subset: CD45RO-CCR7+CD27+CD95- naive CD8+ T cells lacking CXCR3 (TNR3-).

CDR3 residues: CASSAGGPYNEQFF. The J gene is TRBJ2-1, the V gene TRBV9; TCRdb names TRBD2, which stays unverified in the absence of DNA. Germline V gene lookup returns CDR1 SGDLS and CDR2 YYNGEE. The CDR3 loop spans 14 amino acids.